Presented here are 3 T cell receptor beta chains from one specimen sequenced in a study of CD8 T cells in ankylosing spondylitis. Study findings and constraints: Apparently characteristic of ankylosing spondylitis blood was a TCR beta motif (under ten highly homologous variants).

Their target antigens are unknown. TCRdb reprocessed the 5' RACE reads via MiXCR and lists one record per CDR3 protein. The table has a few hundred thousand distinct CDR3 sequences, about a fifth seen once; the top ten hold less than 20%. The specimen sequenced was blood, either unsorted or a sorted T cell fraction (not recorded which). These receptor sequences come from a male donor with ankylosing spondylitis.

CDR3 nucleotides: TGTGCCAGCAGCCTGGGACAGGCTGACAATGAGCAGTTCTTC. This codes for CASSLGQADNEQFF. This rearrangement joins TRBV5-4 to TRBJ2-1, with 8 bases fitting TRBD1. Germline CDR1 and CDR2: SGHNT and YYREEE (reference sequence). The V gene end was trimmed by 4 bases and the J gene end by 5 bases; junction bases not matched to a gene: 5. The CDR3 is made up of 14 amino acids.

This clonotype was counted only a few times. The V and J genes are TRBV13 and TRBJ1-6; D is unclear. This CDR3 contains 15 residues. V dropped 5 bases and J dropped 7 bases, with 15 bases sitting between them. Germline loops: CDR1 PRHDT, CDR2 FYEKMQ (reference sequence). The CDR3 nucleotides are TGTGCCAGCAGCGGCAGGCCCGTGGAGAATTCACCCCTCCACTTT. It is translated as CASSGRPVENSPLHF.

CDR3 loop: CASSQAGTSSHEQYF. The CDR3 DNA reads as TGTGCCAGCAGCCAAGCCGGGACTAGTAGCCACGAGCAGTACTTC. This chain connects TRBV3-1 to TRBJ2-7; 8 nucleotides agree with TRBD2. Trimming removed 1 base from V and 5 bases from J; junction bases left unmatched: 7. The germline V gene encodes CDR1 LGHDT and CDR2 YNNKEL (reference sequence). This CDR3 spans 15 amino acids.